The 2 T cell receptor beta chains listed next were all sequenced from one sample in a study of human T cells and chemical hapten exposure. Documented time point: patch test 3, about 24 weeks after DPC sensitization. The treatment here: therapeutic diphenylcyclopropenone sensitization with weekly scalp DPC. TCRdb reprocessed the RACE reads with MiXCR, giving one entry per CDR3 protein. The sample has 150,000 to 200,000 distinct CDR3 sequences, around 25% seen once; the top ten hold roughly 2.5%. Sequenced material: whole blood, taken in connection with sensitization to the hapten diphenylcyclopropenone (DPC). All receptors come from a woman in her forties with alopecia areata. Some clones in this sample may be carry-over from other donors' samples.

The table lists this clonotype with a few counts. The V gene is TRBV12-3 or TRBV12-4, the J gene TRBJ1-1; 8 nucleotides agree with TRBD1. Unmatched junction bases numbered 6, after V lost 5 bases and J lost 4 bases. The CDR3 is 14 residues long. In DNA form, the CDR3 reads TGTGCCAGCAGTCGACAGGGGATCAGCACTGAAGCTTTCTTT. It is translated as CASSRQGISTEAFF.

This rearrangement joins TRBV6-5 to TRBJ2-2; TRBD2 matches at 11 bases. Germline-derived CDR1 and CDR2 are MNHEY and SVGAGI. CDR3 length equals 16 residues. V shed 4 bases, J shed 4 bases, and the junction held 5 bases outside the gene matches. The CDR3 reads CASSLRGLAATGELFF. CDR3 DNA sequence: TGTGCCAGCAGTTTAAGGGGACTAGCGGCCACCGGGGAGCTGTTTTTT.